This is a list of T cell receptor beta chains from one sample in a study of cytomegalovirus exposure and HLA in healthy donors. Profiling relied on immunoSEQ multiplex PCR, and the TCRdb table lists in-frame clones only, not all of them. The sample consists of about 260,000 clones, approximately 84% of them appearing once. What was sequenced was PBMCs. All receptors derive from a woman in her thirties or forties in good health and CMV-seropositive. Each CDR3 is given with its conserved first and last residue. The order of the fields is D gene, V gene, clone size, J gene, CDR3 protein, CDR3 DNA. D genes are given only for firm matches. The listing skips clone size in some rows; elsewhere it reads once, few, many or a size class.

d_gene: TRBD2
v_gene: TRBV28
abundance: NA
j_gene: TRBJ2-7
CDR3aa: CASRTSGSGEQYF
CDR3nt: TGTGCCAGTAGGACTAGCGGGAGTGGGGAGCAGTACTTC

d_gene: NA
v_gene: TRBV18
abundance: NA
j_gene: TRBJ1-1
CDR3aa: CASSPTGDNTEAFF
CDR3nt: TGTGCCAGCTCACCGACAGGTGATAACACTGAAGCTTTCTTT

d_gene: TRBD2
v_gene: TRBV4-3
abundance: NA
j_gene: TRBJ2-3
CDR3aa: CASSQRPPGLASTDTQYF
CDR3nt: TGCGCCAGCAGCCAACGACCTCCGGGACTAGCGAGCACAGATACGCAGTATTTT

d_gene: NA
v_gene: TRBV6-6
abundance: NA
j_gene: TRBJ1-1
CDR3aa: CASSPGQLNTEAFF
CDR3nt: TGTGCCAGCAGCCCCGGACAGCTAAACACTGAAGCTTTCTTT

d_gene: TRBD2
v_gene: TRBV7-2
abundance: NA
j_gene: TRBJ2-5
CDR3aa: CASSAGTSGSQETQYF
CDR3nt: TGTGCCAGCAGCGCAGGGACTAGCGGGTCCCAAGAGACCCAGTACTTC

d_gene: TRBD1
v_gene: TRBV19
abundance: NA
j_gene: TRBJ1-2
CDR3aa: CASRWDSNYGYTF
CDR3nt: TGTGCCAGTAGGTGGGACAGTAACTATGGCTACACCTTC

d_gene: TRBD2
v_gene: TRBV11-3
abundance: NA
j_gene: TRBJ2-7
CDR3aa: CASSPVGAVAGFDEQYF
CDR3nt: TGTGCCAGCAGCCCTGTTGGGGCCGTAGCGGGATTCGACGAGCAGTACTTC

d_gene: NA
v_gene: TRBV5-4
abundance: NA
j_gene: TRBJ2-2
CDR3aa: CASSLGGADGELFF
CDR3nt: TGTGCCAGCAGCTTGGGGGGAGCGGACGGGGAGCTGTTTTTT

d_gene: NA
v_gene: TRBV6-1
abundance: NA
j_gene: TRBJ1-2
CDR3aa: CASSDAGYGYTF
CDR3nt: TGTGCCAGCAGTGATGCGGGTTACGGCTACACCTTC

d_gene: TRBD1
v_gene: TRBV11-3
abundance: NA
j_gene: TRBJ2-2
CDR3aa: CASAGQGALLDTGELFF
CDR3nt: TGTGCCAGCGCCGGACAGGGGGCTCTGTTGGACACCGGGGAGCTGTTTTTT

d_gene: NA
v_gene: TRBV11-2
abundance: NA
j_gene: TRBJ2-5
CDR3aa: CASSLDRATETQYF
CDR3nt: TGTGCCAGCAGCTTAGACAGGGCGACGGAGACCCAGTACTTC

d_gene: NA
v_gene: TRBV4-2
abundance: NA
j_gene: TRBJ1-1
CDR3aa: CASSQEVLGGEAFF
CDR3nt: TGTGCCAGCAGCCAGGAAGTCTTAGGGGGAGAAGCTTTCTTT

d_gene: NA
v_gene: TRBV29-1
abundance: NA
j_gene: TRBJ1-1
CDR3aa: CSARTVNTEAFF
CDR3nt: TGCAGCGCCCGAACAGTGAACACTGAAGCTTTCTTT

d_gene: TRBD1
v_gene: TRBV18
abundance: NA
j_gene: TRBJ2-1
CDR3aa: CASSRTGGTYNEQFF
CDR3nt: TGTGCCAGCTCACGTACAGGGGGCACCTACAATGAGCAGTTCTTC

d_gene: TRBD2
v_gene: TRBV9
abundance: NA
j_gene: TRBJ2-1
CDR3aa: CASSFQREGFHEQFF
CDR3nt: TGTGCCAGCAGCTTCCAGCGGGAGGGGTTCCATGAGCAGTTCTTC

d_gene: NA
v_gene: TRBV5-4
abundance: NA
j_gene: TRBJ2-7
CDR3aa: CASSYNGGSYEQYF
CDR3nt: TGTGCCAGCAGTTATAACGGCGGCTCCTACGAGCAGTACTTC

d_gene: TRBD2
v_gene: TRBV30
abundance: NA
j_gene: TRBJ2-5
CDR3aa: CAWSVGGSVETQYF
CDR3nt: TGTGCCTGGAGTGTGGGCGGGAGTGTGGAGACCCAGTACTTC

d_gene: NA
v_gene: TRBV7-2
abundance: NA
j_gene: TRBJ2-7
CDR3aa: CASSLDSGPTYEQYF
CDR3nt: TGTGCCAGCAGCTTAGACTCCGGTCCAACCTACGAGCAGTACTTC

d_gene: TRBD1
v_gene: TRBV12-5
abundance: NA
j_gene: TRBJ1-1
CDR3aa: CASGLGQGRTEAFF
CDR3nt: TGTGCTAGTGGTTTGGGACAGGGGCGGACTGAAGCTTTCTTT

d_gene: TRBD2
v_gene: TRBV4-3
abundance: NA
j_gene: TRBJ2-1
CDR3aa: CASSQGRGLAVYNEQFF
CDR3nt: TGCGCCAGCAGCCAAGGAAGGGGTCTAGCGGTATACAATGAGCAGTTCTTC

d_gene: TRBD2
v_gene: TRBV27
abundance: NA
j_gene: TRBJ2-3
CDR3aa: CASSPTRLAAITDTQYF
CDR3nt: TGTGCCAGCAGTCCCACCCGACTAGCGGCAATAACAGATACGCAGTATTTT

d_gene: TRBD1
v_gene: TRBV27
abundance: NA
j_gene: TRBJ1-2
CDR3aa: CASSLSGGRPGYTF
CDR3nt: TGTGCCAGCAGTTTGTCAGGGGGCCGTCCTGGCTACACCTTC

d_gene: TRBD1
v_gene: TRBV11-1
abundance: NA
j_gene: TRBJ2-4
CDR3aa: CASSLGGTGGSIQYF
CDR3nt: TGTGCCAGCAGCTTAGGGGGGACAGGGGGATCCATTCAGTACTTC

d_gene: TRBD1
v_gene: TRBV7-9
abundance: NA
j_gene: TRBJ2-2
CDR3aa: CASSPRLGQGGRDTGELFF
CDR3nt: TGTGCCAGCAGCCCGCGACTGGGACAGGGAGGGAGGGACACCGGGGAGCTGTTTTTT

d_gene: TRBD2
v_gene: TRBV11-2
abundance: NA
j_gene: TRBJ2-5
CDR3aa: CASSTRTSGSGVETQYF
CDR3nt: TGTGCCAGCAGCACACGGACTAGCGGGAGCGGTGTGGAGACCCAGTACTTC

d_gene: NA
v_gene: TRBV7-9
abundance: once
j_gene: TRBJ1-4
CDR3aa: CASSLGGGQKEKLFF
CDR3nt: TGTGCCAGCAGCTTAGGGGGGGGCCAGAAGGAAAAACTGTTTTTT

d_gene: NA
v_gene: TRBV27
abundance: NA
j_gene: TRBJ2-7
CDR3aa: CASSLKQGGAYEQYF
CDR3nt: TGTGCCAGCAGTTTAAAACAGGGGGGGGCCTACGAGCAGTACTTC

d_gene: NA
v_gene: TRBV4-1
abundance: NA
j_gene: TRBJ2-7
CDR3aa: CASSQTHSGYEQYF
CDR3nt: TGCGCCAGCAGCCAAACACATTCAGGCTACGAGCAGTACTTC

d_gene: NA
v_gene: TRBV27
abundance: NA
j_gene: TRBJ2-7
CDR3aa: CASSLQGTYEQYF
CDR3nt: TGTGCCAGCAGTCTACAGGGTACCTACGAGCAGTACTTC

d_gene: NA
v_gene: TRBV30
abundance: NA
j_gene: TRBJ1-6
CDR3aa: CAWSDYRSSHNSPLHF
CDR3nt: TGTGCCTGGAGTGATTACAGGTCCTCCCATAATTCACCCCTCCACTTT

d_gene: NA
v_gene: TRBV28
abundance: NA
j_gene: TRBJ2-6
CDR3aa: CASSLEPPLVAGANVLTF
CDR3nt: TGTGCCAGCAGTCTCGAACCACCACTAGTGGCTGGGGCCAACGTCCTGACTTTC

d_gene: TRBD2
v_gene: TRBV5-1
abundance: few
j_gene: TRBJ2-1
CDR3aa: CASSLTSGRVGEQFF
CDR3nt: TGCGCCAGCAGCTTAACTAGCGGGAGGGTAGGGGAGCAGTTCTTC

d_gene: TRBD1
v_gene: TRBV28
abundance: NA
j_gene: TRBJ2-7
CDR3aa: CASSLRQGGTYEQYF
CDR3nt: TGTGCCAGCAGTCTCCGACAGGGTGGGACCTACGAGCAGTACTTC

d_gene: TRBD1
v_gene: TRBV19
abundance: NA
j_gene: TRBJ1-1
CDR3aa: CASSSASTGDTEAFF
CDR3nt: TGTGCCAGTAGTTCAGCCTCTACAGGGGACACTGAAGCTTTCTTT

d_gene: NA
v_gene: TRBV19
abundance: NA
j_gene: TRBJ2-7
CDR3aa: CASSMSGYEQYF
CDR3nt: TGTGCCAGTAGTATGTCCGGCTACGAGCAGTACTTC

d_gene: NA
v_gene: TRBV30
abundance: NA
j_gene: TRBJ1-1
CDR3aa: CARGREAEAFF
CDR3nt: TGTGCGCGGGGGAGGGAGGCTGAAGCTTTCTTT

d_gene: NA
v_gene: TRBV4-1
abundance: NA
j_gene: TRBJ2-3
CDR3aa: CASSQDGDNPWTDTQYF
CDR3nt: TGCGCCAGCAGCCAAGATGGGGACAACCCGTGGACAGATACGCAGTATTTT

d_gene: NA
v_gene: TRBV9
abundance: NA
j_gene: TRBJ2-2
CDR3aa: CASSVDMGRNGELFF
CDR3nt: TGTGCCAGCAGCGTAGATATGGGGAGGAACGGGGAGCTGTTTTTT

d_gene: TRBD2
v_gene: TRBV5-1
abundance: NA
j_gene: TRBJ2-1
CDR3aa: CASASGNEQFF
CDR3nt: TGCGCCAGTGCTAGCGGCAATGAGCAGTTCTTC

d_gene: NA
v_gene: TRBV6-5
abundance: few
j_gene: TRBJ2-2
CDR3aa: CASSYGPHTGELFF
CDR3nt: TGTGCCAGCAGTTACGGGCCGCACACCGGGGAGCTGTTTTTT

d_gene: NA
v_gene: TRBV9
abundance: once
j_gene: TRBJ2-3
CDR3aa: CASSVAAGPYNTDTQYF
CDR3nt: TGTGCCAGCAGCGTAGCGGCGGGGCCCTACAACACAGATACGCAGTATTTT

d_gene: TRBD2
v_gene: TRBV14
abundance: once
j_gene: TRBJ2-2
CDR3aa: CASSQDLAGVELGGELFF
CDR3nt: TGTGCCAGCAGCCAAGACCTAGCGGGAGTTGAGTTGGGCGGGGAGCTGTTTTTT

d_gene: TRBD1
v_gene: TRBV19
abundance: NA
j_gene: TRBJ1-2
CDR3aa: CASSKDSGQGAYGYTF
CDR3nt: TGTGCCAGTAGTAAAGACTCCGGACAGGGAGCCTATGGCTACACCTTC

d_gene: TRBD2
v_gene: TRBV30
abundance: NA
j_gene: TRBJ2-3
CDR3aa: CAWSVRLAAIDTQYF
CDR3nt: TGTGCCTGGAGTGTACGACTAGCGGCAATAGATACGCAGTATTTT

d_gene: TRBD2
v_gene: TRBV5-1
abundance: NA
j_gene: TRBJ2-3
CDR3aa: CASSLGTSGRTSTDTQYF
CDR3nt: TGCGCCAGCAGCCTGGGGACTAGCGGGAGGACAAGCACAGATACGCAGTATTTT

d_gene: TRBD2
v_gene: TRBV4-2
abundance: NA
j_gene: TRBJ2-7
CDR3aa: CASSARTSSYEQYF
CDR3nt: TGTGCCAGCAGCGCTCGGACTAGCTCCTACGAGCAGTACTTC

d_gene: NA
v_gene: TRBV19
abundance: once
j_gene: TRBJ2-1
CDR3aa: CASSKTDYNEQFF
CDR3nt: TGTGCCAGTAGTAAGACTGATTACAATGAGCAGTTCTTC

d_gene: TRBD2
v_gene: TRBV28
abundance: NA
j_gene: TRBJ2-3
CDR3aa: CASSFSGTSGRTQYF
CDR3nt: TGTGCCAGCAGTTTCTCTGGGACTAGCGGGCGCACGCAGTATTTT

d_gene: NA
v_gene: TRBV7-3
abundance: NA
j_gene: TRBJ2-7
CDR3aa: CASSFQRAGEQYF
CDR3nt: TGTGCCAGCAGCTTCCAAAGAGCGGGCGAGCAGTACTTC

d_gene: NA
v_gene: TRBV9
abundance: NA
j_gene: TRBJ2-2
CDR3aa: CAFRGTGELFF
CDR3nt: TGTGCTTTCCGCGGCACCGGGGAGCTGTTTTTT

d_gene: TRBD2
v_gene: TRBV18
abundance: once
j_gene: TRBJ2-7
CDR3aa: CASSPTSGGGYEQYF
CDR3nt: TGTGCCAGCTCACCCACTAGCGGAGGGGGCTACGAGCAGTACTTC

d_gene: TRBD2
v_gene: TRBV15
abundance: once
j_gene: TRBJ2-3
CDR3aa: CATSRRLTSVNTDTQYF
CDR3nt: TGTGCCACCAGCAGACGATTAACTAGCGTCAACACAGATACGCAGTATTTT

d_gene: NA
v_gene: TRBV30
abundance: few
j_gene: TRBJ1-3
CDR3aa: CAWSTGSSGNTIYF
CDR3nt: TGTGCCTGGAGTACAGGGAGCTCTGGAAACACCATATATTTT

d_gene: NA
v_gene: TRBV29-1
abundance: NA
j_gene: TRBJ1-1
CDR3aa: CSVDGPLLYSTEAFF
CDR3nt: TGCAGCGTTGATGGTCCCCTACTTTATAGCACTGAAGCTTTCTTT

d_gene: NA
v_gene: TRBV7-3
abundance: NA
j_gene: TRBJ1-6
CDR3aa: CASSLEGGLGNSPLHF
CDR3nt: TGTGCCAGCAGCTTAGAAGGAGGGCTGGGGAATTCACCCCTCCACTTT